A selection of T cell receptor beta chains follows, all from one sample in a study of control samples from healthy donors and cancer patients. Using immunoSEQ multiplex PCR, the repertoire was profiled, and TCRdb retains in-frame clones only, with some absent. This sample has 160,000 or so clones, with just under 95% found just once. Sequences were obtained from blood. The receptor source for this set is a woman in her thirties or forties in good health. CDR3s include the opening cysteine and the closing phenylalanine or tryptophan.

v_call cdr3_aa
TRBV7-9 CASSQRGTGHTEAFF
TRBV4-3 CASSQGAGLGANVLTF
TRBV11-2 CASSPLVSRASSYNSPLHF
TRBV9 CASSSVPGGYTQYF
TRBV19 CASSIEAGGGFEQFF
TRBV7-2 CASSFGGQETQYF
TRBV7-9 CASSTNTEAFF
TRBV19 CASSIYGTQYF
TRBV5-4 CASSTRQGHTEAFF
TRBV19 CASSGGGRQPQHF
TRBV6-5 CASSPTATNEKLFF
TRBV19 CASSARSAGGAYEQYF
TRBV9 CASSPSSGIPTAETQYF
TRBV25-1 CASSEEWGETQYF
TRBV5-1 CARSWGAGGRSDTQYF
TRBV10-1 CASSGPNTEAFF
TRBV11-3 CASSSSRMDGELFF
TRBV19 CAIWAGQRNTGELFF
TRBV27 CASSWASSYNSPLHF
TRBV6-5 CASTRTALYSDGYTF
TRBV6-5 CASSRLAGATDTQYF
TRBV28 CASSQGGGDQPQHF
TRBV7-3 CASSPGPTRGGGIYEQYF
TRBV5-5 CASSSEEGLETQYF
TRBV18 CASSPRDRVAGELFF
TRBV6-6 CASSRMRFTSGASYNEQFF
TRBV12-3/TRBV12-4 CASTDTGLKEAFF
TRBV2 CASSEQKTAPTF
TRBV6-5 CASRIHSGGADEQFF
TRBV4-3 CASSQEGQGVKLFF
TRBV27 CASSLSTRTEAFF
TRBV6-5 CASRPGQGTNTEAFF
TRBV29-1 CSVEEVRGSAFQYF
TRBV7-3 CASSSDGNYGYTF
TRBV15 CATSKSPGTYEQYF
TRBV4-3 CASSQELSSTGAAPLHF
TRBV6-5 CASSTLNTEAFF
TRBV5-4 CASSGQGGYGYTF
TRBV27 CASSSSPRQGSSYNEQFF
TRBV27 CASSPAPGRETQYF
TRBV12-3/TRBV12-4 CASSLTWGAEAFF
TRBV7-2 CASSLDRENEQFF
TRBV7-2 CASSSNDRAGTGELFF
TRBV6-5 CASSKLEGYGYTF
TRBV19 CASSIGLVPQSEQYF
TRBV5-6 CASSLVAAVYGYTF
TRBV7-7 CASSHSDGINEKLFF
TRBV7-3 CASSSSGGMNEQFF
TRBV4-3 CASSRGDRDNSPLHF
TRBV27 CASSPPTRAPRETQYF
TRBV12-3/TRBV12-4 CASSPRTQHGYTF
TRBV18 CASSPNRAGAGSPLHF
TRBV18 CASSPRTDTEAFF
TRBV30 CAWRTSYEQYF
TRBV4-3 CASSRGLAGTTGELFF
TRBV2 CASSVGTAAGSYEQYF
TRBV7-9 CASSRQGDRAFF
TRBV11-2 CASSPRGRVDEQYF